This TCR beta chain was retrieved from a study of tumor-infiltrating lymphocytes in primary liver carcinoma. Co-extraction yielded RNA and DNA from about 20-30 mg of unsorted bulk tissue. Notes on the study in general: For tumor-adjacent and tumor-blood pairs, overlap was less than that seen for tumor region pairs.

Reverse transcription of around 500 ng total RNA with a constant-region primer produced TCR beta cDNA. Nested multiplex PCR, run for three rounds with slightly modified ARM-PCR, yielded TCR beta libraries. Rounds one and two of PCR, each of 10 cycles, were primed with TRBV1-TRBV30 forward primers and a C-beta reverse primer. A single record per CDR3 protein comes from TCRdb applying MiXCR to the multiplex PCR reads. This sample has under 150,000 distinct CDR3 sequences, with less than 75% found just once. The CDR3 contains 15 residues. Per the germline V gene, CDR1 is SGHAT and CDR2 is FQNNGV. Trimming stripped 1 base from V and 10 bases from J, with 17 bases between. With regard to this clonotype: Its specificity is not known.

The sequencing input was tumor-adjacent normal liver tissue. The V call is TRBV11-2, the J call TRBJ2-4, with D possibly TRBD1 on 6 matching bases. The clonotype was recovered from a woman between 55 and 75 years old with primary liver carcinoma and hepatitis B virus infection. The CDR3 nucleotides are TGTGCCAGCAGCTTAGTAGGGGGTAGAGGCATTATTCAGTACTTC. As protein: CASSLVGGRGIIQYF.